Relative to its sample, the clone carrying this TCR beta chain is medium-sized. What it recognizes is unknown. The CDR3 runs to 15 residues. CDR1 is LNHNV, CDR2 YYDKDF, per germline (reference sequence). V dropped 0 bases and J dropped 4; count of bases not matched to a gene: 2. The sample is drawn from a study of cytomegalovirus exposure and HLA in healthy donors. General study results and limits: Altogether, 160 or so TCR beta chains were recorded as cytomegalovirus-associated.

The assay was immunoSEQ multiplex PCR, and TCRdb's table has in-frame clones only and misses some. Of roughly 76,000 clones in the sample, 94% were seen once. It was the roughly 110-subject validation cohort, separate from the roughly 700-subject first cohort, to which the donors belonged. This TCR derives from a man aged 18 to 35 in good health and CMV-seropositive. The sequencing input was PBMCs. The chain has TRBV15 and TRBJ2-1, with 8 bases matching TRBD2. In DNA form, the CDR3 reads TGTGCCACCAGCAGAGACGGGAGGGGTTACAATGAGCAGTTCTTC. It codes for CATSRDGRGYNEQFF.